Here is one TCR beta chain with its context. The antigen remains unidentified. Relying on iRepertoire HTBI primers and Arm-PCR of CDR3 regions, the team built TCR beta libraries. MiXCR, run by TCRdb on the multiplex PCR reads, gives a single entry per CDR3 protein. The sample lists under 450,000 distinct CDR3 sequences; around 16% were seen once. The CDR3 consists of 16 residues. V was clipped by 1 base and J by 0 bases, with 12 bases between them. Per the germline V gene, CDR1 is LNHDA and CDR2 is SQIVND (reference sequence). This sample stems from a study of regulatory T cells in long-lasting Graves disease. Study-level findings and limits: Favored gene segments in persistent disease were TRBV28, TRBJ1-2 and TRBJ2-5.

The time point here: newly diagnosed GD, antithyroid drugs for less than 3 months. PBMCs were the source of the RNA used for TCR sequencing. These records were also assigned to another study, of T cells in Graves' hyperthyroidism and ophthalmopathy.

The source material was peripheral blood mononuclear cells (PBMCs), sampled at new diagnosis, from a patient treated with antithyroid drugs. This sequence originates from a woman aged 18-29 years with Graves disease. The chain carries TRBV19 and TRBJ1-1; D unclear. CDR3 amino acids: CASSIASTPMNTEAFF. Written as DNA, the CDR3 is TGTGCCAGTAGTATAGCCTCGACACCCATGAACACTGAAGCTTTCTTT.